This is a list of T cell receptor beta chains from one sample in a study of T cell repertoires in cytomegalovirus infection. These receptors lack a known antigen. TCRdb re-analysed the reads in MiXCR, keeping a single row per CDR3 protein. The data contain hundreds of thousands of distinct CDR3 sequences, 29% of them seen just once; the ten biggest clones take up 20%. The specimen comprised cultured PBMCs, sampled from culture after CMV antigen stimulation. The source is a human donor in good health (CMV status not recorded). Some clones in this sample may be carry-over from other donors' samples. Both conserved end residues are part of each CDR3.

v_call cdr3_aa
TRBV7-6 CASSLGWGQETQYF
TRBV6-8 CASSRERYYGYTF
TRBV20-1 CAGQIQETQYF
TRBV2 CASNAAPNTEAFF
TRBV5-8 CASSLLAMGGYTF
TRBV7-2 CASSLGLRAGGQETQYF
TRBV3-1 CASSQQRGEAFF
TRBV4-1 CASSGPGRSNYGYTF
TRBV9 CASSVGQESSNEKLFF
TRBV18 CASSQGQLNTEAFF
TRBV19 CASSPTPINQPQHF
TRBV18 CASSQNGLANTGELFF
TRBV12-3/TRBV12-4 CASSSTDRDSNQPQHF
TRBV15 CATSNEGQAPYEQYF
TRBV14 CASSQEGGFTEAFF
TRBV11-2 CASSLDDGGWQFF
TRBV6-5 CASRLRGFNQPQHF